These 3 T cell receptor beta chains share one sample of origin, sequenced in a study of coeliac disease. The table came from immunoSEQ multiplex PCR; TCRdb's copy has only in-frame clones and leaves some out. This table holds under 3,000 clones, approximately 72% found once. Sequencing input: lamina propria lymphocytes from the gut. The receptors stem from a woman aged 70 to 79 with celiac disease on a gluten-free diet.

The J gene is TRBJ1-5, the V gene TRBV4-1, with a weak D call TRBD1 (5 bases). Germline V CDR1 and CDR2: MGHRA, YSYEKL. The CDR3 is 15 amino acids. The V gene lost 0 bases and the J gene lost 2 bases, with 8 bases spanning the gap. CDR3 loop: CASSQDRQRNQPQHF. CDR3 DNA: TGCGCCAGCAGCCAAGATAGACAGCGCAATCAGCCCCAGCATTTT.

The chain joins TRBV18 to TRBJ1-1; 7 bases line up with TRBD1. J was trimmed by 5 bases and V by 5 bases; bases with no gene match: 2. The germline V gene has CDR1 KGHSH and CDR2 LQKENI. CDR3 length: 12 amino acids. CDR3 sequence (DNA): TGTGCCAGCTCAGAGGACAGGACTGAAGCTTTCTTT. Translation: CASSEDRTEAFF.

The chain links TRBV11-1 to TRBJ2-1, with TRBD2 matching 9 bases. The germline V gene encodes CDR1 SGHAT and CDR2 FQDESV (reference sequence). The CDR3 is 17 residues long. The V segment lost 5 bases and the J segment 1 base; nucleotides outside the gene matches: 9. Written as DNA, the CDR3 is TGTGCCAGCAGCCCAAACAGCGGGGGGACGTCCTACAATGAGCAGTTCTTC. Protein sequence: CASSPNSGGTSYNEQFF.